This entry concerns a single T cell receptor (beta chain). This specimen comes from a study of blood T cell repertoires in COVID-19. Whole-study context: Spain, Italy and the United States supplied samples that represented acute and convalescent COVID-19.

Method: immunoSEQ multiplex PCR; TCRdb's copy keeps in-frame clones and lacks some. In the table there are approximately 100,000 clones, around 81% of which are singletons. V lost 9 bases to trimming and J lost 9 bases, with 15 bases between them. The V gene's germline CDR1 is MRHNA and CDR2 SNTAGT. The CDR3 is made up of 11 amino acids. Sample: peripheral blood. The rearrangement uses TRBV6-4 and TRBJ2-7; no definite D call. The TCR comes from a human donor in a cohort sampled during active COVID-19. The CDR3 protein is CASLTVRRQYF. The CDR3 DNA reads as TGTGCCAGTCTCACCGTGCGTAGGCAGTACTTC.